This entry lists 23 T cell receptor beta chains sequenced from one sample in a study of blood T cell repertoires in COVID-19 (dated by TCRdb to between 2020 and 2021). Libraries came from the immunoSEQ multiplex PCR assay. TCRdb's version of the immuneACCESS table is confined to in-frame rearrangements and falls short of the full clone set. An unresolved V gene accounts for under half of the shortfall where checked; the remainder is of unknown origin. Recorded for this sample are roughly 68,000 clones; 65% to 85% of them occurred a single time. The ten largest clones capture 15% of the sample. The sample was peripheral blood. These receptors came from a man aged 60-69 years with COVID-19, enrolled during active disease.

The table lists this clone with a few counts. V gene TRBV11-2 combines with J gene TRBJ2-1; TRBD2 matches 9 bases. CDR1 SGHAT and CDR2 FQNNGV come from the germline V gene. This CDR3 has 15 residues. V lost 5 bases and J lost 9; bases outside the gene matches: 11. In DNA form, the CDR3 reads TGTGCCAGCAGCCTCAGAGGCGGGGGGGAAGGTGAGCAGTTCTTC. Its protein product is CASSLRGGGEGEQFF.

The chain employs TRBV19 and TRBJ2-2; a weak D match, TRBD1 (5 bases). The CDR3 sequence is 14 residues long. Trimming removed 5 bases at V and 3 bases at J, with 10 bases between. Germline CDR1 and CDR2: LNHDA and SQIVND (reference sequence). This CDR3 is CASSRRGDTGELFF. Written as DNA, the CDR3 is TGTGCCAGTAGTCGAAGGGGCGACACCGGGGAGCTGTTTTTT.

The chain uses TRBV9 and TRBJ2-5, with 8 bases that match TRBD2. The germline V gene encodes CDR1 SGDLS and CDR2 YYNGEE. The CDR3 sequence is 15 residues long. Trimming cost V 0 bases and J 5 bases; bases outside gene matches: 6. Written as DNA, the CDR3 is TGTGCCAGCAGCGTAGCCGGGGGGGCCGTTGAGACCCAGTACTTC. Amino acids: CASSVAGGAVETQYF.

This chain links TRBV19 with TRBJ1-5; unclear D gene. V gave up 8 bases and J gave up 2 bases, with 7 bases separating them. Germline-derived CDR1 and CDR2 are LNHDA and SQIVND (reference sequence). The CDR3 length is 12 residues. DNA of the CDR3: TGTGCCAGTCAGTATGGCAATCAGCCCCAGCATTTT. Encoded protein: CASQYGNQPQHF.

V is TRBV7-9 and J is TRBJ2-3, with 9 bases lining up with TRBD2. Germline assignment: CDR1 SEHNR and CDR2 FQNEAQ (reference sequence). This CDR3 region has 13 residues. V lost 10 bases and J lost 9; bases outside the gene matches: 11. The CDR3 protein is CAILIAGALTQYF. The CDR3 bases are TGTGCCATCCTCATAGCGGGAGCGCTCACGCAGTATTTT.

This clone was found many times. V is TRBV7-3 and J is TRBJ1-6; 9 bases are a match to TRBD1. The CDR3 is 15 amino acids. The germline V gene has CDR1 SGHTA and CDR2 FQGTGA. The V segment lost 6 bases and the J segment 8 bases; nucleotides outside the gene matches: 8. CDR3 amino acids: CASSQTGGTDSPLHF. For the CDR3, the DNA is TGTGCCAGCAGTCAAACAGGGGGCACCGATTCACCCCTCCACTTT.

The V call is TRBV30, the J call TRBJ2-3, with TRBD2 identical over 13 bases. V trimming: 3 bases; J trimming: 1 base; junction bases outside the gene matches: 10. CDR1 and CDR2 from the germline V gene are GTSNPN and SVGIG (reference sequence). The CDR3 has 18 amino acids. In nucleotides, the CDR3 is TGTGCCTGGAGCGTAGGGACTAGCGGGATGGCGGGCACAGATACGCAGTATTTT. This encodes CAWSVGTSGMAGTDTQYF.

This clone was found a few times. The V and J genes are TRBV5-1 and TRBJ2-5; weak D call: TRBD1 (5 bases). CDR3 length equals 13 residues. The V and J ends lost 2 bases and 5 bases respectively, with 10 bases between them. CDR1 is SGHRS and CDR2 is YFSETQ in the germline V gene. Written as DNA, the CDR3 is TGCGCCAGCAGCTTATCAGGGTCGGAGACCCAGTACTTC. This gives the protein CASSLSGSETQYF. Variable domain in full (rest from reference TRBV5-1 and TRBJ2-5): KAGVTQTPRYLIKTRGQQVTLSCSPISGHRSVSWYQQTPGQGLQFLFEYFSETQRNKGNFPGRFSGRQFSNSRSEMNVSTLELGDSALYLCASSLSGSETQYFGPGTRLLVL.

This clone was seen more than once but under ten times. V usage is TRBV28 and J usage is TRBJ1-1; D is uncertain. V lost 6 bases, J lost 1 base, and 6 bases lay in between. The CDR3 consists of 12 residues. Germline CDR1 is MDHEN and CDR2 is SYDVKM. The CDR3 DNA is TGTGCCAGCAGCCTTAAGAACACTGAAGCTTTCTTT. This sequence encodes CASSLKNTEAFF.

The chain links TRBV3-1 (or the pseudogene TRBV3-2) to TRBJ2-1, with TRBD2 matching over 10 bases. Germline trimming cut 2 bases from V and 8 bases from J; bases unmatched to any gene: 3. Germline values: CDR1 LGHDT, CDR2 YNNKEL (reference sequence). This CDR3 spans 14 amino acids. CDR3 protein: CASSQPLAGHEQFF. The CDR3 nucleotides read TGTGCCAGCAGCCAACCACTAGCGGGGCATGAGCAGTTCTTC.

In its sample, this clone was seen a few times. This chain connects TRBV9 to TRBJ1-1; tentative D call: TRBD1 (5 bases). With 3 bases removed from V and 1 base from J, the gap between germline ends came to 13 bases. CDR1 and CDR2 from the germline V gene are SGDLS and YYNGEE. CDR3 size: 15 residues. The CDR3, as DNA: TGTGCCAGCAGCGGACAGACAGCTTCGAACACTGAAGCTTTCTTT. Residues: CASSGQTASNTEAFF.

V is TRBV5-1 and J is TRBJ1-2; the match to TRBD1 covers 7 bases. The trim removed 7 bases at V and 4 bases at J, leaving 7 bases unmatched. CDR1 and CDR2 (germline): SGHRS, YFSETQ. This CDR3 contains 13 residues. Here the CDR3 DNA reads TGCGCCAGCTCTAGAGGGGGCGGCTATGGCTACACCTTC. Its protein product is CASSRGGGYGYTF.

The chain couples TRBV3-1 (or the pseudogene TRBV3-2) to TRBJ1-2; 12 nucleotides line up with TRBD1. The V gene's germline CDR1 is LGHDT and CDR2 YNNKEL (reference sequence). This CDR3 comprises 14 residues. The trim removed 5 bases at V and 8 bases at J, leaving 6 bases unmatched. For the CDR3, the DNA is TGTGCCAGCAGCGTAGGGACAGGGGGCAGGGGCTACACCTTC. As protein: CASSVGTGGRGYTF.

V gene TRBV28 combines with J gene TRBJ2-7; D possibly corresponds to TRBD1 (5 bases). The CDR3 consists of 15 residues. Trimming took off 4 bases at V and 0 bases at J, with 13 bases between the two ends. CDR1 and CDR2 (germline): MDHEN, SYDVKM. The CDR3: CASSSPRQSSYEQYF. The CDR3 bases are TGTGCCAGCAGTTCCCCCAGACAGAGCTCCTACGAGCAGTACTTC. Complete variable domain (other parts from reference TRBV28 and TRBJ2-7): DVKVTQSSRYLVKRTGEKVFLECVQDMDHENMFWYRQDPGLGLRLIYFSYDVKMKEKGDIPEGYSVSREKKERFSLILESASTNQTSMYLCASSSPRQSSYEQYFGPGTRLTVT.

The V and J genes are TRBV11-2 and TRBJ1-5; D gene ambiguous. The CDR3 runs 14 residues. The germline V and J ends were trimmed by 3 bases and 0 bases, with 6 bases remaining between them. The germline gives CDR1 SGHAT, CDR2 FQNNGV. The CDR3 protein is CASSFFGSNQPQHF. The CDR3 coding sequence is TGTGCCAGCAGCTTTTTCGGTAGCAATCAGCCCCAGCATTTT.

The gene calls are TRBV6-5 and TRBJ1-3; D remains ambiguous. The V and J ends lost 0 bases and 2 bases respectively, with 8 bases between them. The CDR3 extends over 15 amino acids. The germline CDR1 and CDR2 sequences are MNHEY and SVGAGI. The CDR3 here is CASSYSVRAGNTIYF. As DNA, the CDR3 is TGTGCCAGCAGTTACTCGGTGCGGGCTGGAAACACCATATATTTT.

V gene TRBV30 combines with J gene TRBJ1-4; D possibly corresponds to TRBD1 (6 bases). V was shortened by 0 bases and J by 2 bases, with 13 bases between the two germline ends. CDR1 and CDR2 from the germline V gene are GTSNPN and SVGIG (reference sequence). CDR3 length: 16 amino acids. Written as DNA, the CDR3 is TGTGCCTGGAGTGTTTACGGACAGCTTACTAATGAAAAACTGTTTTTT. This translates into CAWSVYGQLTNEKLFF. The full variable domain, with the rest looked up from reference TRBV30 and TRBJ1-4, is SQTIHQWPATLVQPVGSPLSLECTVEGTSNPNLYWYRQAAGRGLQLLFYSVGIGQISSEVPQNLSASRPQDRQFILSSKKLLLSDSGFYLCAWSVYGQLTNEKLFFGSGTQLSVL.

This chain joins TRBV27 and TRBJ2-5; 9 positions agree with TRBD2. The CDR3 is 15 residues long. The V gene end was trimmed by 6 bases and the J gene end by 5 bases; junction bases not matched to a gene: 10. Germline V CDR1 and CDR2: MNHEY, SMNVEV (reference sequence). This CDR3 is CASRSSGARWETQYF. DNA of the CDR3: TGTGCCAGCAGATCTAGCGGGGCGCGATGGGAGACCCAGTACTTC.

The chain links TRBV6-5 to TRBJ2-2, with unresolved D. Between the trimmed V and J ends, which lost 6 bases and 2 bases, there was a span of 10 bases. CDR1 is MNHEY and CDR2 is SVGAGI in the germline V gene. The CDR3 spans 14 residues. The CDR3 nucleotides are TGTGCCAGCAGAGTTAGCCTAAACACCGGGGAGCTGTTTTTT. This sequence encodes CASRVSLNTGELFF.

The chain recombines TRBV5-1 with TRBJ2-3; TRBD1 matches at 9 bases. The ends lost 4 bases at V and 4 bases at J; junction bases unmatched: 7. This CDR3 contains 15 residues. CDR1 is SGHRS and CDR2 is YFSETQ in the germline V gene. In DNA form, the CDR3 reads TGCGCCAGCAGCGCGACAGGGGGGATCGCAGATACGCAGTATTTT. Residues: CASSATGGIADTQYF.

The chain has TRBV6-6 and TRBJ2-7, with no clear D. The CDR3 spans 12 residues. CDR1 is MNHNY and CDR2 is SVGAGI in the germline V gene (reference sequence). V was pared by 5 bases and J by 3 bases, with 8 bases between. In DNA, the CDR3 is TGTGCCAGCAGTCCTACGGGCTACGAGCAGTACTTC. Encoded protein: CASSPTGYEQYF.

CDR3 protein: CASSIDPTARGTIYF. The CDR3 nucleotides are TGTGCCAGTAGTATAGATCCGACAGCGAGAGGCACCATATATTTT. The J gene is TRBJ1-3, the V gene TRBV19; D perhaps matches TRBD1 (5 bases). V was shortened by 0 bases and J by 9 bases, with 15 bases between the two germline ends. Germline V CDR1 and CDR2: LNHDA, SQIVND (reference sequence). The CDR3 has 15 residues.

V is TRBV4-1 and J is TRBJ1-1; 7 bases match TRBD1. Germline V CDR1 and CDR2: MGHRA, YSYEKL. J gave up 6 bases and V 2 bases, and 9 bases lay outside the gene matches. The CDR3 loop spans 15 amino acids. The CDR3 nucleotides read TGCGCCAGCAGCCAATTAACAGGGGTTTTGGCTGAAGCTTTCTTT. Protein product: CASSQLTGVLAEAFF.